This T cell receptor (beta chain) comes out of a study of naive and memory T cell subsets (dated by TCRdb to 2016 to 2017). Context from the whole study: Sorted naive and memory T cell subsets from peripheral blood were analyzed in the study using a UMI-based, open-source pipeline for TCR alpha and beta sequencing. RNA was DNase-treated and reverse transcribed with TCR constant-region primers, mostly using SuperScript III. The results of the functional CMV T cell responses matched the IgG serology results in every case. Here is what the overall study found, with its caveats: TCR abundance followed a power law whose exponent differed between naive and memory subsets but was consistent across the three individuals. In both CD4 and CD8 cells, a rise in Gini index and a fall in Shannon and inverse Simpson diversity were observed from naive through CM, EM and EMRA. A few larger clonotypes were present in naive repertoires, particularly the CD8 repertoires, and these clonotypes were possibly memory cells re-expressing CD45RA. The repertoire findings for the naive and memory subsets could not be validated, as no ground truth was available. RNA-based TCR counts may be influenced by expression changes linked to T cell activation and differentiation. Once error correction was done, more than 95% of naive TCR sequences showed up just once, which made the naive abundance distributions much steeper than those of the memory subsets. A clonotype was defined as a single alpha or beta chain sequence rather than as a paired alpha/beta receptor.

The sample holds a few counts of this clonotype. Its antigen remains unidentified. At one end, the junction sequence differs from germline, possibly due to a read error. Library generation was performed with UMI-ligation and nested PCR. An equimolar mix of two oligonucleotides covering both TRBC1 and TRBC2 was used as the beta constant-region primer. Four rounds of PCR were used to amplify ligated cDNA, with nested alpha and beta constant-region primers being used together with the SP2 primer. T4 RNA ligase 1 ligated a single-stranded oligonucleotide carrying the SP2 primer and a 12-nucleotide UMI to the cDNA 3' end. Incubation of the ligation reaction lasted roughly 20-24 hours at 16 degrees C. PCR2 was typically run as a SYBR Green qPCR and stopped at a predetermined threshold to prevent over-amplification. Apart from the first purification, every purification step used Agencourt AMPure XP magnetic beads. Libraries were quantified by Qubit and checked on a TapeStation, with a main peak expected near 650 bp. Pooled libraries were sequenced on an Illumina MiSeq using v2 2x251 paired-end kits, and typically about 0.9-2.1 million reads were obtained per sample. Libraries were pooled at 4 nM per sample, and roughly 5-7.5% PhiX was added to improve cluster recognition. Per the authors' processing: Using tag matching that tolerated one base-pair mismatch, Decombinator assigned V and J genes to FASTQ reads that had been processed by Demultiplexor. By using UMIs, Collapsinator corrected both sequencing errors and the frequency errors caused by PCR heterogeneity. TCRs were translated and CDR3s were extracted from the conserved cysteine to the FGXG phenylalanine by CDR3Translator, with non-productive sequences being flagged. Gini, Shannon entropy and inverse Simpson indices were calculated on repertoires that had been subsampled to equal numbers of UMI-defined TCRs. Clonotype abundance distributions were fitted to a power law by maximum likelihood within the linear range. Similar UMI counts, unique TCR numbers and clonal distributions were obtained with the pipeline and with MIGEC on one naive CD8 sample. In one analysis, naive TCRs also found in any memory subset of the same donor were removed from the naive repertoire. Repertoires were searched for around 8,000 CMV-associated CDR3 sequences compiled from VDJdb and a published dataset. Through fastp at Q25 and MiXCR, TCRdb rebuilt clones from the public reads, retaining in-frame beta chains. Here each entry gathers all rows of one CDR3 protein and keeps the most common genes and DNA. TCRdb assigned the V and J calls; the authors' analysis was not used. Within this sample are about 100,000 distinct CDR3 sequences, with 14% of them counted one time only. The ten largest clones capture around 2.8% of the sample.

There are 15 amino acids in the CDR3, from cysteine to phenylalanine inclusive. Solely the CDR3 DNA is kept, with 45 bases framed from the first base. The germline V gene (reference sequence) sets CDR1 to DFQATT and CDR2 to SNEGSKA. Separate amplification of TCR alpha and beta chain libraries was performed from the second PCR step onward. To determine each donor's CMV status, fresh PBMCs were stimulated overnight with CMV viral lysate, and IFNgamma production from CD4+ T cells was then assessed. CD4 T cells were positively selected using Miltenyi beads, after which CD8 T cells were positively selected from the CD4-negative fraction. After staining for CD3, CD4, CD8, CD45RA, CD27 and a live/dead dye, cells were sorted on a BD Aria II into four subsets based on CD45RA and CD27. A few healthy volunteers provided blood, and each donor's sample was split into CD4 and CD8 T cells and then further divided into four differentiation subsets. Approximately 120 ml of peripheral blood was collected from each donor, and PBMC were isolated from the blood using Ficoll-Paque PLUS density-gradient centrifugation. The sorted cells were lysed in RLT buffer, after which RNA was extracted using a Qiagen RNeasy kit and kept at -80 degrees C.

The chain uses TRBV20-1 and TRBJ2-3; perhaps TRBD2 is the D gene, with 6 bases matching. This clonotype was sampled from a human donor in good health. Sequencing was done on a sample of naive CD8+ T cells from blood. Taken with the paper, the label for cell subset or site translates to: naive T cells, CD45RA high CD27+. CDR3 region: CSWDFTGSYPDTQYF. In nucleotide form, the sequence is TGTAGTTGGGACTTCACGGGCTCGTACCCCGATACGCAGTATTTT.